This T cell receptor beta chain appears in the sequencing data of a study of blood T cell repertoires in COVID-19. TCRdb keeps only in-frame clones here, not all; method: immunoSEQ multiplex PCR. The sample records about 150,000 clones, approximately 91% being singletons. Sequencing was performed on peripheral blood. The TCR sequence derives from a man aged 18 to 30 with COVID-19, enrolled during active disease.

CDR3 nucleotide sequence: TGTGCCAGCAGCTTGCGGGCCTACGAGCAGTACTTC. Amino acids: CASSLRAYEQYF. This chain links TRBV7-9 with TRBJ2-7; tentatively, D is TRBD2 (5 bases). V lost 3 bases and J lost 2, with 5 bases in between. In germline, CDR1 is SEHNR, CDR2 FQNEAQ (reference sequence). The CDR3 length is 12 residues.